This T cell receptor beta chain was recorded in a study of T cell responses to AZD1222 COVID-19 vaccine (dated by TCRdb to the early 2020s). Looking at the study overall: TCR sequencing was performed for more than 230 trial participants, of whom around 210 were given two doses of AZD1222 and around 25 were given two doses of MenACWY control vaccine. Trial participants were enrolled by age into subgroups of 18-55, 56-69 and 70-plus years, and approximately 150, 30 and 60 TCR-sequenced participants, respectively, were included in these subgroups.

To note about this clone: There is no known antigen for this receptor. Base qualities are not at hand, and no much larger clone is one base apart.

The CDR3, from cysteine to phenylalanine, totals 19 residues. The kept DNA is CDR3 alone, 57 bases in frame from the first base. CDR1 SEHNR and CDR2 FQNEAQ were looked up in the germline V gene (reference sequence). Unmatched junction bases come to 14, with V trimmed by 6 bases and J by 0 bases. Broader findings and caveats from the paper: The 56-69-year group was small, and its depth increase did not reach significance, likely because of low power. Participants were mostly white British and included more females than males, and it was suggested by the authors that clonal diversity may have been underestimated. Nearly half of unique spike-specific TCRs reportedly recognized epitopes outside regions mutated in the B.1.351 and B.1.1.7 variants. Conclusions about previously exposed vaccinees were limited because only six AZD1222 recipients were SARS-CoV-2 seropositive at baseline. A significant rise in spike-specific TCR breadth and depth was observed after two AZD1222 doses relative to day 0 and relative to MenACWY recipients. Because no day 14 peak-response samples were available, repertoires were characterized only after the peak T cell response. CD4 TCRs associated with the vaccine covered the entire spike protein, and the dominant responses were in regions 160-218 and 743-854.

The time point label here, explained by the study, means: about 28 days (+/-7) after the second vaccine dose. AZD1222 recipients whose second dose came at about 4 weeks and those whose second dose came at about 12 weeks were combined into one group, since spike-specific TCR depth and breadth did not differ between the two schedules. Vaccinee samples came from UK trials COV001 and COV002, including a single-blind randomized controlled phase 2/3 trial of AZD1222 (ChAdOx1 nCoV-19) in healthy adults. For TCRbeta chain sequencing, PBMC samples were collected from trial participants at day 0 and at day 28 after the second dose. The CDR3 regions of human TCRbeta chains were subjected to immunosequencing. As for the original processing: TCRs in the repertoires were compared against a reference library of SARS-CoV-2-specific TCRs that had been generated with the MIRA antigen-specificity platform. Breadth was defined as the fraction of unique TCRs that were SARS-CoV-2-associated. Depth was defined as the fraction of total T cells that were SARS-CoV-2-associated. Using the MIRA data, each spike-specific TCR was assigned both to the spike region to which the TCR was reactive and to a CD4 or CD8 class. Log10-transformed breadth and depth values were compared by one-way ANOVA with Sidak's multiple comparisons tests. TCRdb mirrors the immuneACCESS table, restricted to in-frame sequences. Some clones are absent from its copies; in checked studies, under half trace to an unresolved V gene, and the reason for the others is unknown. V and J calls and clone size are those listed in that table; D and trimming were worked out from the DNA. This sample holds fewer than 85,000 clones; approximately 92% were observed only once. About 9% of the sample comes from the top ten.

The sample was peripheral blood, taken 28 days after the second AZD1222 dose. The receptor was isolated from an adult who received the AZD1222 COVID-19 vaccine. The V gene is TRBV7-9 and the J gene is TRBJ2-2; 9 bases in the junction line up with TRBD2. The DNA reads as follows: TGTGCCAGCAGGAGAACTGCCGGGACTAGCTTATCGAACACCGGGGAGCTGTTTTTT. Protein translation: CASRRTAGTSLSNTGELFF.